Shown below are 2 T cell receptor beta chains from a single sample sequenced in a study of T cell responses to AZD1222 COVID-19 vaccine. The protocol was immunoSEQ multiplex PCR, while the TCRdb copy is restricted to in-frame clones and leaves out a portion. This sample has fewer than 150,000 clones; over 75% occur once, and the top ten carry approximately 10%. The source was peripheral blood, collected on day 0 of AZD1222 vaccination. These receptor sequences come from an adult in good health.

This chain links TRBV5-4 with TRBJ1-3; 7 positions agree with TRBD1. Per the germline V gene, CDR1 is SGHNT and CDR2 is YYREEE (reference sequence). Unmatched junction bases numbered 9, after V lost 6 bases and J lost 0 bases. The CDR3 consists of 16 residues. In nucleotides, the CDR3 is TGTGCCAGCACCAGGGGGGGGGTAAGCTCTGGAAACACCATATATTTT. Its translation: CASTRGGVSSGNTIYF.

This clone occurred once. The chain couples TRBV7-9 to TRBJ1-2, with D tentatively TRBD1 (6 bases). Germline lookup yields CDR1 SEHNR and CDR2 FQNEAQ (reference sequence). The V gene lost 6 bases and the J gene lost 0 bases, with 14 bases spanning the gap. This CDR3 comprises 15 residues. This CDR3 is CASSPRDTANYGYTF. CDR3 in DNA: TGTGCCAGCAGTCCACGGGACACCGCTAACTATGGCTACACCTTC.